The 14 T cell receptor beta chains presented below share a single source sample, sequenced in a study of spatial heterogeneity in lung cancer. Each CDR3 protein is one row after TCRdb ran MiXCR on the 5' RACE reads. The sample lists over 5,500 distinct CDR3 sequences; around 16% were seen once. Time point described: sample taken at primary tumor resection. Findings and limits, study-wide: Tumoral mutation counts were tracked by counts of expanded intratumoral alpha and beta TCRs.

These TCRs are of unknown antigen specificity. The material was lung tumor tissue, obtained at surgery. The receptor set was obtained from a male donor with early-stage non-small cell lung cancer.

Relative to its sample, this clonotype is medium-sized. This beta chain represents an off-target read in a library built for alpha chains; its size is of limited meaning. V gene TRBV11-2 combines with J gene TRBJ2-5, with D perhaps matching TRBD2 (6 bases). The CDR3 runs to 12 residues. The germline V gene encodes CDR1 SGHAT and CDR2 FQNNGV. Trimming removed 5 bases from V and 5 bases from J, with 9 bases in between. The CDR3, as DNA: TGTGCCAGCAGCCCGGCGGGGGAGACCCAGTACTTC. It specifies CASSPAGETQYF.

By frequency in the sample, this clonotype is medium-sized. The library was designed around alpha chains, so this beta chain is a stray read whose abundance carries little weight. The CDR3 DNA reads as TGTGCCAGCTCACCATCAGGGGGGACTGAAGCTTTCTTT. Translated, it gives CASSPSGGTEAFF. The chain links TRBV18 to TRBJ1-1; 7 bases match TRBD1. Germline loops: CDR1 KGHSH, CDR2 LQKENI. With 2 bases clipped from V and 5 bases from J, the junction kept 2 bases outside the gene matches. The CDR3 loop spans 13 amino acids.

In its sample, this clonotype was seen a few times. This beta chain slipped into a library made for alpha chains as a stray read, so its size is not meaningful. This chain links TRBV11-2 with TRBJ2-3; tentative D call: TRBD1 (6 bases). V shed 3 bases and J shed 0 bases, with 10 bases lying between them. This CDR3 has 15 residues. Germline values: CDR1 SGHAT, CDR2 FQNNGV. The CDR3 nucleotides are TGTGCCAGCAGCTTGGCGAGGGGGAGCACAGATACGCAGTATTTT. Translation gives CASSLARGSTDTQYF.

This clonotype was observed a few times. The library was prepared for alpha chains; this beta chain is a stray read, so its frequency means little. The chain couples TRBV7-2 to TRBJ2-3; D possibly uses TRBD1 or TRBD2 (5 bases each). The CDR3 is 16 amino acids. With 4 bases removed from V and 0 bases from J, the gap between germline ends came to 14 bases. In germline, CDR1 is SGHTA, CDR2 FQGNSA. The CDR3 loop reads CASSSGARGSTDTQYF. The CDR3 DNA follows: TGTGCCAGCAGCTCCGGGGCCCGGGGAAGCACAGATACGCAGTATTTT.

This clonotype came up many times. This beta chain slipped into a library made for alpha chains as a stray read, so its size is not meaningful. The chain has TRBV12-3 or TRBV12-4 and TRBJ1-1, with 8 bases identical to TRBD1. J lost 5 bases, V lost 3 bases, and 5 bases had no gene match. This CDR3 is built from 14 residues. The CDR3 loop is CASSLDREGTEAFF. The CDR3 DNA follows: TGTGCCAGCAGTTTGGACAGGGAGGGAACTGAAGCTTTCTTT.

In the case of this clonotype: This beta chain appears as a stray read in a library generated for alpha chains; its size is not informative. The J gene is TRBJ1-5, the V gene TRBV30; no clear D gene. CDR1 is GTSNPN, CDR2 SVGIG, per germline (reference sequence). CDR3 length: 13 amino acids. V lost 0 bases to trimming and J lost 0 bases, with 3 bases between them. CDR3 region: CAWSVPSNQPQHF. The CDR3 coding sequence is TGTGCCTGGAGTGTACCTAGCAATCAGCCCCAGCATTTT.

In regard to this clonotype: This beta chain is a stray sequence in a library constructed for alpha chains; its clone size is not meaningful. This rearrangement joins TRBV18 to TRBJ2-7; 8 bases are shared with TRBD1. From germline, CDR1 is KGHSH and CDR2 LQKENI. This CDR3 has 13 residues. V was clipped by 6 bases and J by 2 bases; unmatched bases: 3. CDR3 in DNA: TGTGCCAGCTCCCAGGGGGCGACCTACGAGCAGTACTTC. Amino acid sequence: CASSQGATYEQYF.

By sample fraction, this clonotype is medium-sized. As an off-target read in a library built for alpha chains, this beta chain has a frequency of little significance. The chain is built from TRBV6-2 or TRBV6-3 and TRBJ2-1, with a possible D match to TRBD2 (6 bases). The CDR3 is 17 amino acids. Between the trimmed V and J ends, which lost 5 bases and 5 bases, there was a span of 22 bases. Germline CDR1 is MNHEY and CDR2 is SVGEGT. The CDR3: CASSRLARTGDHNEQFF. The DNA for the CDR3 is TGTGCCAGCAGTCGGCTAGCCAGGACGGGGGACCACAATGAGCAGTTCTTC.

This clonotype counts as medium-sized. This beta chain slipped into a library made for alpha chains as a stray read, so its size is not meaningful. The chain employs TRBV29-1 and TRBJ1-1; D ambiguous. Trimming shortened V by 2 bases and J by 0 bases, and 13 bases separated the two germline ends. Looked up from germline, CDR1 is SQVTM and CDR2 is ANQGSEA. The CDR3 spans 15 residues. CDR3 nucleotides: TGCAGCGTTGAATATAGGGAGAGAATGAACACTGAAGCTTTCTTT. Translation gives CSVEYRERMNTEAFF.

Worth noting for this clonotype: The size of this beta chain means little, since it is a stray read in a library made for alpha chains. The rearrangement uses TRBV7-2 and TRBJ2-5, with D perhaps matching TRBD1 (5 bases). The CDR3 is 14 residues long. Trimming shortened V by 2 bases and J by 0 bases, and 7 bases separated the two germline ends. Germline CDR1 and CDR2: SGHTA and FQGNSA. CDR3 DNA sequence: TGTGCCAGCAGCTTACTACAGGACCAAGAGACCCAGTACTTC. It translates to CASSLLQDQETQYF. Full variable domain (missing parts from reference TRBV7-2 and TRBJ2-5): GAGVSQSPSNKVTEKGKDVELRCDPISGHTALYWYRQSLGQGLEFLIYFQGNSAPDKSGLPSDRFSAERTGGSVSTLTIQRTQQEDSAVYLCASSLLQDQETQYFGPGTRLLVL.

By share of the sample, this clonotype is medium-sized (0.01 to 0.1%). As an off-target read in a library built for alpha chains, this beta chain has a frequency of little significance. The CDR3, as DNA: TGTGCCAGCAGTTTCGTAGAGCAGTTCTTC. It yields the protein CASSFVEQFF. The chain is built from TRBV12-3 or TRBV12-4 and TRBJ2-1; D is ambiguous. The CDR3 spans 10 residues. Trimming left V 3 bases short and J 10 bases short, with 4 bases between.

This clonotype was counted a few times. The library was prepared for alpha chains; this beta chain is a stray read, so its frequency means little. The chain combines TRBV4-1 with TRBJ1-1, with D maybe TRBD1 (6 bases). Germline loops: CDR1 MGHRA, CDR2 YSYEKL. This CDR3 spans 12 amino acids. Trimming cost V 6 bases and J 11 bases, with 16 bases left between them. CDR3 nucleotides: TGCGCCAGCAGTCGATATACAGGGTTGGCTTTCTTT. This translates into CASSRYTGLAFF.

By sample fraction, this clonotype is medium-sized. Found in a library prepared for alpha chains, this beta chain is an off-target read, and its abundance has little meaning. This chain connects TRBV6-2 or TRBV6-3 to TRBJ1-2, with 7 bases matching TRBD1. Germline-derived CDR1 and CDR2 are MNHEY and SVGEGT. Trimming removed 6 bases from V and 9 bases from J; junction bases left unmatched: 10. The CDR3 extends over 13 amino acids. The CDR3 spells CASSPLTGFRYTF. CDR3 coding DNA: TGTGCCAGCAGCCCTCTGACAGGGTTCCGCTACACCTTC.

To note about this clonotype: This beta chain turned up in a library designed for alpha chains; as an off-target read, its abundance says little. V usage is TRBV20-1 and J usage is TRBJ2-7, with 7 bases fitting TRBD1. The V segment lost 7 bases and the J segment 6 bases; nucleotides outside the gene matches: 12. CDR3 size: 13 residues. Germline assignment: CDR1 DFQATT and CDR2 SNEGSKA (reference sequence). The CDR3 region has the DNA TGCAGTGGACAGGGACGGCTTTTAATCGAGCAGTACTTC. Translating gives CSGQGRLLIEQYF.